This T cell receptor beta chain derives from a study of T cell responses to AZD1222 COVID-19 vaccine. Per germline, CDR1 LGHDT and CDR2 YNNKEL (reference sequence). V was shortened by 4 bases and J by 12 bases, with 13 bases between the two germline ends. This CDR3 region has 12 residues. Notes on this clone: The antigen is undetermined.

Study observations and caveats: Spike-wide vaccine-associated CD4 TCRs dominated at 160-218 and 743-854. The donor group comprised mostly white British people and more females; the analysis possibly underestimated clonal diversity.

Assay used: immunoSEQ multiplex PCR; TCRdb lists only in-frame clones, some missing. The sample yields around 120,000 clones, 92% seen once. This specimen consisted of peripheral blood, obtained on day 0 of AZD1222 vaccination. This chain uses TRBV3-1 (or the pseudogene TRBV3-2) with TRBJ2-1, with D possibly being TRBD2 (6 bases). This sequence originates from an adult in good health. The CDR3 coding sequence is TGTGCCAGCAGCCCCACCACCGGGGGGCAGTTCTTC. It codes for CASSPTTGGQFF.